This T cell receptor (beta chain) is from a study of T-cell memory formation after mild COVID-19. The V segment lost 6 bases and the J segment 8 bases; nucleotides outside the gene matches: 9. The CDR3 is 15 residues long. TCRdb reanalysed the 5' RACE reads using MiXCR and keeps one entry per CDR3 protein. The table shows over 300,000 distinct CDR3 sequences, with roughly 19% occurring only once. The sequence came from a man younger than 35 who had mild COVID-19 (a few samples of this study predate the infection). Cell type and time point are not known. The genes are TRBV12-3 or TRBV12-4 and TRBJ2-1; 11 positions agree with TRBD1. What was sequenced was PBMCs or a T cell subset sorted from them (not recorded which). The CDR3 DNA is TGTGCCAGCAGCCCCGGGACAGGGGGTAGCTATGAGCAGTTCTTC. This codes for CASSPGTGGSYEQFF.